This T cell receptor beta chain was profiled in a study of blood T cell repertoires in COVID-19. On the study more broadly: Donors in the United States, Italy and Spain gave samples during acute or convalescent COVID-19.

Sequencing was performed with immunoSEQ multiplex PCR; in TCRdb, only in-frame clones are kept and a portion is missing. The table has more than 95,000 clones, less than 90% seen once. V was trimmed by 2 bases and J by 5 bases, leaving 9 bases between them. This CDR3 region has 13 residues. Looked up from germline, CDR1 is SNHLY and CDR2 is FYNNEI. The gene calls are TRBV2 and TRBJ2-5; D not resolved. Sequencing was performed on peripheral blood. The TCR comes from a human donor in a cohort sampled during active COVID-19. This chain's CDR3 is CASSERRKETQYF. Written as DNA, the CDR3 is TGTGCCAGCAGTGAACGCAGGAAGGAGACCCAGTACTTC.